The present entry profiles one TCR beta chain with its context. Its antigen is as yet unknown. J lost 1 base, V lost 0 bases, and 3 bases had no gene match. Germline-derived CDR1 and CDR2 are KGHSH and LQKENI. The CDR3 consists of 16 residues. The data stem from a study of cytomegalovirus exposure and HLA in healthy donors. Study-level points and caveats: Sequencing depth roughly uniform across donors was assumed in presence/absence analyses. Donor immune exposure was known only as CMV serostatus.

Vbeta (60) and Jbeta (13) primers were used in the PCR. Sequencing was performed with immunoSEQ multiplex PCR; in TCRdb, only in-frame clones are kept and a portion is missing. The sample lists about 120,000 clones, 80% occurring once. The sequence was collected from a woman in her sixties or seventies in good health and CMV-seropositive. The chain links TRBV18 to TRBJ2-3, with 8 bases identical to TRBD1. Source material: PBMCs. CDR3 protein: CASSPPSRGRTDTQYF. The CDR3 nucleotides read TGTGCCAGCTCACCACCGTCCAGGGGGCGCACAGATACGCAGTATTTT. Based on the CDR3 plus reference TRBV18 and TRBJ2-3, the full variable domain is NAGVMQNPRHLVRRRGQEARLRCSPMKGHSHVYWYRQLPEEGLKFMVYLQKENIIDESGMPKERFSAEFPKEGPSILRIQQVVRGDSAAYFCASSPPSRGRTDTQYFGPGTRLTVL.